This entry lists 4 T cell receptor beta chains sequenced from one sample in a study of T cells after yellow fever vaccination. TCRdb reprocessed the 5' RACE reads with MiXCR, giving one entry per CDR3 protein. The repertoire holds around 360,000 distinct CDR3 sequences, with 11% as singletons. This sample comprised PBMCs, obtained on the day of the first yellow fever vaccination. Every receptor here comes from a man between 18 and 35 years old who received the YFV17D yellow fever vaccine.

The genes are TRBV10-3 and TRBJ1-5; D is perhaps TRBD1 (6 bases). The CDR3 spans 17 residues. Germline CDR1 ENHRY, CDR2 SYGVKD. V lost 0 bases to trimming and J lost 1 base, with 13 bases between them. Here the CDR3 reads CAISESTRGASNQPQHF. The CDR3 nucleotides are TGTGCCATCAGTGAGTCGACCAGGGGCGCGAGCAATCAGCCCCAGCATTTT.

J is TRBJ2-3 and V is TRBV20-1, with D perhaps matching TRBD1 (6 bases). Germline lookup yields CDR1 DFQATT and CDR2 SNEGSKA (reference sequence). This CDR3 has 15 residues. Trimming removed 5 bases from V and 2 bases from J, with 17 bases in between. The chain's CDR3 is CSASMGAFYTDTQYF. DNA of the CDR3: TGCAGTGCTTCGATGGGGGCCTTCTACACAGATACGCAGTATTTT.

The table lists this clonotype with a few counts. The chain is built from TRBV5-6 and TRBJ1-2, with D hard to call. The CDR3 totals 14 residues. The germline V and J ends were trimmed by 1 base and 3 bases, with 10 bases remaining between them. Germline CDR1 reads SGHDT; CDR2 reads YYEEEE. Here the CDR3 reads CASSLLEGYYGYTF. CDR3 DNA: TGTGCCAGCAGCTTGCTCGAGGGTTACTATGGCTACACCTTC. Supplemented by reference TRBV5-6 and TRBJ1-2, the full variable domain reads DAGVTQSPTHLIKTRGQQVTLRCSPKSGHDTVSWYQQALGQGPQFIFQYYEEEERQRGNFPDRFSGHQFPNYSSELNVNALLLGDSALYLCASSLLEGYYGYTFGSGTRLTVV.

This clonotype was seen a handful of times. This chain links TRBV6-4 with TRBJ1-5; 8 bases match TRBD1. The CDR3 has 19 amino acids. J was trimmed by 1 base and V by 6 bases; bases with no gene match: 17. The germline V gene encodes CDR1 MRHNA and CDR2 SNTAGT. In nucleotides, the CDR3 is TGTGCCAGCAGCGACCGACAGGGGAAGACCCCGAGGAGCAATCAGCCCCAGCATTTT. Amino acid sequence: CASSDRQGKTPRSNQPQHF.